This record concerns one T cell receptor (beta chain) sequence. Antigen: not known. Trimming took 3 bases from V and 7 from J, leaving 7 bases between them. The germline V gene has CDR1 ENHRY and CDR2 SYGVKD. This CDR3 has 11 residues. This sample is part of a study of T cell responses to AZD1222 COVID-19 vaccine. General study results and limits: When two AZD1222 doses had been given, Spike-specific TCR breadth and depth rose.

Repertoires were generated with immunoSEQ multiplex PCR, while TCRdb's copy carries only in-frame clones and drops some. The sample lists under 150,000 clones; about 82% were seen once. V is TRBV10-3 and J is TRBJ2-7, with D perhaps matching TRBD1 (5 bases). This receptor was obtained from an adult who received the MenACWY meningococcal vaccine as a control. Sequenced material: peripheral blood, taken 28 days after the second dose of the MenACWY control vaccine. The CDR3 sequence is CAISDREEQYF. In nucleotides, the CDR3 is TGTGCCATCAGTGACAGGGAAGAGCAGTACTTC.